This T cell receptor beta chain was found in a study of CD8 T cells in Susac syndrome. The V gene lost 5 bases and the J gene lost 2 bases, with 13 bases spanning the gap. The germline gives CDR1 GTSNPN, CDR2 SVGIG (reference sequence). This CDR3 comprises 13 residues. RNA amounts of about 0.5 to 1 ug underwent reverse transcription with random hexamers. TCRdb re-called the immunoSEQ multiplex PCR reads through MiXCR, storing one row per CDR3 protein. This table has 190,000 or so distinct CDR3 sequences, just under 95% appearing once. This receptor was identified in a human donor with multiple sclerosis. Sequenced: CD4+ T cells from PBMCs. This chain connects TRBV30 to TRBJ2-7; D might be TRBD1 or TRBD2, each matching 6 bases. CDR3 sequence reads: CAWGGPPTYEQYF. The CDR3 DNA is TGTGCCTGGGGGGGGCCACCTACCTACGAGCAGTACTTC.